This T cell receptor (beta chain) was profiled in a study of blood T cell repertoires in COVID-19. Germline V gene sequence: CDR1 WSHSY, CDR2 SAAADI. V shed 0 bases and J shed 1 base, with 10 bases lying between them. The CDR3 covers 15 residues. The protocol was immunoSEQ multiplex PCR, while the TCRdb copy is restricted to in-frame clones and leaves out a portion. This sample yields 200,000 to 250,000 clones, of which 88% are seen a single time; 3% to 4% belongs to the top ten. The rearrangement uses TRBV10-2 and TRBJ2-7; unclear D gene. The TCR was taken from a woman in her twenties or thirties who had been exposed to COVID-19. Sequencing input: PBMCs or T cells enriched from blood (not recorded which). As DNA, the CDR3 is TGCGCCAGCAGTGAGTCAGTCTTCTATTCCTACGAGCAGTACTTC. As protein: CASSESVFYSYEQYF.